This T cell receptor (beta chain) was observed in a study of cytomegalovirus exposure and HLA in healthy donors. Overall study findings and caveats: A later analysis linked around 15,000 TCR beta sequences to HLA alleles at 0.05 false discovery rate. TRBV6-2, TRBV6-3 and some other V segments were unresolvable in 87-base-pair reads. Later analysis placed DRB1 highest and HLA-C lowest in TCR association rates, which differed by HLA locus. CMV serostatus was the only immune exposure information that was available.

Trimming cost V 3 bases and J 2 bases, with 6 bases left between them. Looked up from germline, CDR1 is SGHRS and CDR2 is YFSETQ. CDR3 length equals 14 residues. On this clone itself: Its antigen is undetermined.

The PCR contained 60 Vbeta and 13 Jbeta primers. Only in-frame clones appear in the TCRdb table, and some are missing; sequencing was by immunoSEQ multiplex PCR. This sample carries 120,000 or so clones, around 81% of them seen once, and the ten largest clones take 1.2%. The sample taken for sequencing was PBMCs. This receptor was obtained from a female donor in good health and CMV-seronegative. The genes are TRBV5-1 and TRBJ2-6; D gene ambiguous. The DNA of the CDR3 is TGCGCCAGCAGCTCCGGTCCTGGGGCCAACGTCCTGACTTTC. Translated: CASSSGPGANVLTF. Full variable domain (missing parts from reference TRBV5-1 and TRBJ2-6): KAGVTQTPRYLIKTRGQQVTLSCSPISGHRSVSWYQQTPGQGLQFLFEYFSETQRNKGNFPGRFSGRQFSNSRSEMNVSTLELGDSALYLCASSSGPGANVLTFGAGSRLTVL.